The clone carrying this TCR beta chain was recorded many times. From germline, CDR1 is SEHNR and CDR2 FQNEAQ (reference sequence). The CDR3 consists of 16 residues. V dropped 6 bases and J dropped 5; count of bases not matched to a gene: 15. The source of the sample is a study of T-cell reconstitution after alpha-beta-depleted transplantation in children. TCRbeta library preparation incorporated unique molecular identifiers. TCRdb reprocessed the PCR reads via MiXCR and lists one record per CDR3 protein. The data show about 610,000 distinct CDR3 sequences, about 10% seen once. Sample: PBMCs from the stem cell graft donor, taken from the stem cell graft. This clonotype was sampled from a human donor who donated a stem cell graft to a child with acute myeloid leukemia. The chain has TRBV7-9 and TRBJ2-5, with TRBD2 identical over 7 bases. In DNA form, the CDR3 reads TGTGCCAGCAGTCTAGCCGAGACGACTAGCTGGGAGACCCAGTACTTC. This codes for CASSLAETTSWETQYF.